The 3 T cell receptor beta chains given below trace back to one sample, sequenced in a study of T cells in Graves' hyperthyroidism and ophthalmopathy. Amplification of TCR beta CDR3 regions was performed using RNA transcripts as template. Primed by the HTBI set, a first-round RT-PCR was run on the TCR CDR3. TCRdb recomputed calls from the multiplex PCR reads with MiXCR, one row per CDR3 protein. The data contain about 410,000 distinct CDR3 sequences, 13% to 15% of them singletons. The sample taken for sequencing was blood. The receptors were gathered from a woman in her twenties or thirties with Graves' ophthalmopathy.

V is TRBV7-9 and J is TRBJ2-7, with 9 bases that match TRBD1. Germline V gene lookup returns CDR1 SEHNR and CDR2 FQNEAQ (reference sequence). The V and J ends lost 4 bases and 0 bases, in that order; junction bases with no gene match: 4. The CDR3 sequence is 15 residues long. The CDR3 loop is CASSSQTGGSYEQYF. The DNA for the CDR3 is TGTGCCAGCAGCTCCCAGACAGGGGGCTCCTACGAGCAGTACTTC.

This clonotype was seen a few times. The genes are TRBV5-8 and TRBJ1-3, with a possible D match to TRBD1 (5 bases). Germline V gene lookup returns CDR1 SGHTS and CDR2 YDEGEE. The CDR3 length is 15 residues. V lost 0 bases and J lost 3, with 10 bases in between. The chain's CDR3 is CASSLVGAGGNTIYF. CDR3 in DNA: TGTGCCAGCAGCTTGGTAGGGGCAGGTGGAAACACCATATATTTT.

This clonotype appeared many times. The chain carries TRBV19 and TRBJ2-6, with 9 bases identical to TRBD1. CDR1 is LNHDA, CDR2 SQIVND, per germline (reference sequence). The CDR3 has 16 residues. The junction had 7 bases not matched to a gene; V was cut back by 8 bases and J by 2 bases. CDR3 nucleotide sequence: TGTGCCAGTCGGGACAGGGAGTCTCCTGGGGCCAACGTCCTGACTTTC. Amino acids: CASRDRESPGANVLTF.